Following are 6 T cell receptor beta chains from one sample sequenced in a study of CD8 T cells in Susac syndrome. It was with random hexamers that about 0.45 to 1 ug RNA was reverse transcribed. TCRdb ran MiXCR on the immunoSEQ multiplex PCR reads and lists one entry per CDR3 protein. The sample carries under 80,000 distinct CDR3 sequences, about 94% recorded once. Sequenced sample: CD8+ T cells from PBMCs. The receptor source for this set is a human donor with multiple sclerosis.

The chain uses TRBV29-1 and TRBJ2-6, with D perhaps TRBD1 (5 bases). The CDR3 consists of 13 residues. V shed 4 bases and J shed 4 bases, with 8 bases lying between them. Germline CDR1 reads SQVTM; CDR2 reads ANQGSEA. DNA of the CDR3: TGCAGCGTTGGGGGCCCCGGGGCCAACGTCCTGACTTTC. Translating it yields CSVGGPGANVLTF.

The CDR3 DNA is TGCAGCGTTGTAATGGGCACTGAAGCTTTCTTT. Its translation is CSVVMGTEAFF. This sequence joins TRBV29-1 and TRBJ1-1; D call uncertain. In germline, CDR1 is SQVTM, CDR2 ANQGSEA. This CDR3 is 11 amino acids long. V lost 4 bases to trimming and J lost 4 bases, with 7 bases between them.

The chain couples TRBV9 to TRBJ2-2, with 10 bases matching TRBD2. Germline CDR1 SGDLS, CDR2 YYNGEE. This CDR3 is 17 amino acids long. V lost 0 bases, J lost 5 bases, and 7 bases stayed unmatched. The CDR3 DNA is TGTGCCAGCAGCGTAGGTTTGACTAGCGGGCCGACCGGGGAGCTGTTTTTT. Translated: CASSVGLTSGPTGELFF.

The chain is built from TRBV29-1 and TRBJ2-2; 7 bases line up with TRBD2. Germline-derived CDR1 and CDR2 are SQVTM and ANQGSEA. This CDR3 has 11 amino acids. The V segment lost 5 bases and the J segment 6 bases; nucleotides outside the gene matches: 0. CDR3 sequence: CSVRGAGELFF. As DNA, the CDR3 is TGCAGCGTTCGGGGGGCCGGGGAGCTGTTTTTT.

The chain is built from TRBV12-3 or TRBV12-4 and TRBJ2-2; TRBD2 is a possible D gene (5 bases). The CDR3 is 17 amino acids. The V and J ends lost 2 bases and 5 bases respectively, with 18 bases between them. CDR3 nucleotide sequence: TGTGCCAGCAGTTTACGGAAGTCTACTAGGTGGACCGGGGAGCTGTTTTTT. Its translation: CASSLRKSTRWTGELFF.

The genes are TRBV20-1 and TRBJ1-5, with a tentative D call TRBD1 (5 bases). Trimming took 6 bases from V and 8 from J, leaving 14 bases between them. The CDR3 is 12 residues long. Germline CDR1 reads DFQATT; CDR2 reads SNEGSKA (reference sequence). The CDR3 protein is CSALQRGKPQHF. CDR3 nucleotides: TGCAGTGCGCTACAAAGGGGAAAGCCCCAGCATTTT.